Sequencing of this T cell receptor beta chain was carried out in a study of T cells in Graves' hyperthyroidism and ophthalmopathy. Study-level results: By a 13 V-J model, ophthalmopathy was set apart from stable hyperthyroidism.

The germline gives CDR1 MNHNS, CDR2 SASEGT. The V segment lost 10 bases and the J segment 5 bases; nucleotides outside the gene matches: 7. CDR3 length equals 12 residues. Turning to this clonotype: The antigen is undetermined.

RNA transcripts gave rise to amplified TCR beta CDR3 regions. TCR CDR3 regions were first amplified by RT-PCR with HTBI primers. TCRdb used MiXCR to reprocess the multiplex PCR reads, holding one entry per CDR3 protein. The sample holds about 380,000 distinct CDR3 sequences, about 13% seen once. This TCR came from a man aged 25-45 years with Graves' hyperthyroidism that later progressed to Graves' ophthalmopathy. The chain joins TRBV6-1 to TRBJ1-2, with 7 bases fitting TRBD1. Sequencing input: blood. DNA for the CDR3: TGTGCCATTGCCGACAGGGAATATGGCTACACCTTC. Translation gives CAIADREYGYTF.